A single sample gave rise to the 8 T cell receptor beta chains below, sequenced in a study of T cells after yellow fever vaccination. TCRdb called the 5' RACE reads again in MiXCR, with one record for every CDR3 protein. The table lists approximately 260,000 distinct CDR3 sequences, 5.2% of them singletons. The sample consisted of CD4+ T cells sorted from PBMCs, taken on the day of the yellow fever booster vaccination. The source of these receptors is a man between 18 and 35 years old who received the YFV17D yellow fever vaccine.

Only a few counts were recorded for this clonotype. This chain links TRBV7-2 with TRBJ1-1; D is unclear. The V end lost 6 bases, the J end lost 0 bases, and 8 bases lay between the germline ends. The CDR3 sequence is 13 residues long. CDR1 SGHTA and CDR2 FQGNSA come from the germline V gene. In DNA, the CDR3 is TGTGCCAGCAGATGGACGGTGAACACTGAAGCTTTCTTT. It specifies CASRWTVNTEAFF.

The chain carries TRBV5-1 and TRBJ2-5; 11 bases align to TRBD2. The V and J ends lost 4 bases and 2 bases, in that order; junction bases with no gene match: 4. In germline, CDR1 is SGHRS, CDR2 YFSETQ. This CDR3 contains 15 residues. The CDR3 protein is CASSTGLADQETQYF. CDR3 bases: TGCGCCAGCAGCACGGGACTAGCGGATCAAGAGACCCAGTACTTC.

Ten or more counts support this clonotype. V gene TRBV20-1 combines with J gene TRBJ2-3, with TRBD2 as a possible D gene (6 bases). Germline lookup yields CDR1 DFQATT and CDR2 SNEGSKA (reference sequence). The ends were cut back, 3 bases at V and 8 bases at J, with 18 bases in the middle. The CDR3 contains 14 residues. The CDR3, as DNA: TGCAGTGCTAGTAAGGGGCGGGGAGAGGGTACGCAGTATTTT. Translating gives CSASKGRGEGTQYF.

The genes are TRBV9 and TRBJ2-3; D gene unclear. This CDR3 has 14 residues. Germline loops: CDR1 SGDLS, CDR2 YYNGEE. V was clipped by 0 bases and J by 2 bases, with 7 bases between them. The CDR3 region is CASSVAPTTDTQYF. The CDR3 nucleotides are TGTGCCAGCAGCGTAGCACCAACCACAGATACGCAGTATTTT.

This clonotype was seen a handful of times. The chain uses TRBV6-4 and TRBJ2-3, with D perhaps TRBD1 (5 bases). The length of the CDR3 is 15 residues. The germline CDR1 and CDR2 sequences are MRHNA and SNTAGT. V lost 8 bases and J 2 bases, leaving 17 bases between the germline ends. The CDR3 region has the DNA TGTGCCAGCCGCAGTTGGGGCCATGACACAGATACGCAGTATTTT. It codes for CASRSWGHDTDTQYF.

V usage is TRBV20-1 and J usage is TRBJ1-2; D is unresolved. This CDR3 has 10 amino acids. The germline V gene encodes CDR1 DFQATT and CDR2 SNEGSKA (reference sequence). Between the trimmed V and J ends, which lost 7 bases and 0 bases, there was a span of 3 bases. CDR3 amino acids: CSGTNYGYTF. The CDR3 coding sequence is TGCAGTGGGACTAACTATGGCTACACCTTC.

The V and J genes are TRBV6-6 and TRBJ1-5, with no clear D. Germline CDR1 and CDR2: MNHNY and SVGAGI (reference sequence). V lost 4 bases and J lost 7, with 14 bases in between. The CDR3 covers 14 residues. The CDR3 spells CASSFEGLLQPQHF. The CDR3 coding sequence is TGTGCCAGCAGTTTCGAGGGCCTTCTCCAGCCCCAGCATTTT.

Only a few counts were recorded for this clonotype. The V gene is TRBV5-1, the J gene TRBJ2-2; D call uncertain. Germline values: CDR1 SGHRS, CDR2 YFSETQ. CDR3 length equals 11 residues. Trimming pared 6 bases from V and 9 bases from J, leaving 9 bases between. CDR3 in amino acids: CASKMVRELFF. The DNA for the CDR3 is TGCGCCAGCAAGATGGTACGGGAGCTGTTTTTT. Full variable domain (rest looked up from reference TRBV5-1 and TRBJ2-2): KAGVTQTPRYLIKTRGQQVTLSCSPISGHRSVSWYQQTPGQGLQFLFEYFSETQRNKGNFPGRFSGRQFSNSRSEMNVSTLELGDSALYLCASKMVRELFFGEGSRLTVL.